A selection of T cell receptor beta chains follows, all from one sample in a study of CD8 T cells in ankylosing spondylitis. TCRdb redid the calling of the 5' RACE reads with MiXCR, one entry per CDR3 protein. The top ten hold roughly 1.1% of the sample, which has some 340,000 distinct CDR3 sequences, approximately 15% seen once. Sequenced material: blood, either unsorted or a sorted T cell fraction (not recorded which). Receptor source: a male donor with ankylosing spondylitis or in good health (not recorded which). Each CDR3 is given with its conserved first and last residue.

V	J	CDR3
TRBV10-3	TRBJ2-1	CAISEALGDQFF
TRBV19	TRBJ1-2	CASSIKDNYGYTF
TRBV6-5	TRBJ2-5	CASSYSQRGETQYF
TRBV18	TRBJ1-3	CASSPPGAGNTIYF
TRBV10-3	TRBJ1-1	CAIRETESGTEAFF
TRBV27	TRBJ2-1	CASKGDEQFF
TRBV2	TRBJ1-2	CASSVGRDHGYTF
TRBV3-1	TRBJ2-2	CASSQGPFTGELFF
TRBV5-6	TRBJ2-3	CASCRDRGHDTQYF
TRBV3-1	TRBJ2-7	CASSQDTLYEQYF
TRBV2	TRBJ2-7	CASRAGLAGGPHYEQYF
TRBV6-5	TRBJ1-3	CASSYSQGPRNTIYF
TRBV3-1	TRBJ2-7	CASTNETPWTYEQYF
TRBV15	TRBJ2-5	CATSRGDRAETQYF
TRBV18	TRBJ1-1	CASSPQGSTVVLEAFF
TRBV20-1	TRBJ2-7	CSARTASFPNEQYF
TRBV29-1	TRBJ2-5	CSVVFPGETQYF
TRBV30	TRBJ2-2	CAWSVPNYTGELFF
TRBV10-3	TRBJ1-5	CAISAIPGETSNQPQHF
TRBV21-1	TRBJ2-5	CASSKDERGPPEQETQYF
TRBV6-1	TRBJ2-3	CASRHQREWGDTQYF
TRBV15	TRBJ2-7	CATSRDLGTSGGSSYEQYF
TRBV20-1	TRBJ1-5	CSASEQNFIRGNQPQHF
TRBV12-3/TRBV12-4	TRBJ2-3	CASSFFPHRTQYF
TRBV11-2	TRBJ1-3	CASSSMWTLRPSGNTIYF
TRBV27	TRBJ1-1	CASSPRRGRTEAFF
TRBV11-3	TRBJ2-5	CASSLARGGLVGETQYF
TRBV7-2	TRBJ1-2	CASSLRGQGSGGYTF
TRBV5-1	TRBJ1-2	CASSSRTDTNYGYTF
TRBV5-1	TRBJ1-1	CASSLGSDRAVRAFF
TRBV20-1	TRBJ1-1	CSAIPGGPNTEAFF
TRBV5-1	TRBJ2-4	CASIVRSGNIQYF
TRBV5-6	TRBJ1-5	CASSSSWNQPQHF
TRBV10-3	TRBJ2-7	CAISESIGGVDYYEQYF
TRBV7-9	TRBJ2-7	CASSSRDNSYEQYF
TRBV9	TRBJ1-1	CASSVGGGATMNTEAFF
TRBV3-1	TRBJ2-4	CASSQESSGGGLGKNIQYF
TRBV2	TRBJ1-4	CASSRDRYIEKLFF
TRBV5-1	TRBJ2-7	CASSGTGAGHEQYF
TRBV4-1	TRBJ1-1	CASSQDLGTGEAFF
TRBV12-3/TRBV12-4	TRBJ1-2	CASSRGQGDGYTF
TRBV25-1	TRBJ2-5	CASSDSGDGSQETQYF
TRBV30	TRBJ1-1	CAWSREVWSSTEAFF
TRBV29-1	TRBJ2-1	CSVASGGAPEQFF
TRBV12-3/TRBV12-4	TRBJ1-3	CASSLHHGNTIYF
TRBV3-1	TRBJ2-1	CASSQQGQGLYNEQFF
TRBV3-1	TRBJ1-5	CASSQTALGNQPQHF
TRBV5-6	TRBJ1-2	CASSLPGTEDGYTF